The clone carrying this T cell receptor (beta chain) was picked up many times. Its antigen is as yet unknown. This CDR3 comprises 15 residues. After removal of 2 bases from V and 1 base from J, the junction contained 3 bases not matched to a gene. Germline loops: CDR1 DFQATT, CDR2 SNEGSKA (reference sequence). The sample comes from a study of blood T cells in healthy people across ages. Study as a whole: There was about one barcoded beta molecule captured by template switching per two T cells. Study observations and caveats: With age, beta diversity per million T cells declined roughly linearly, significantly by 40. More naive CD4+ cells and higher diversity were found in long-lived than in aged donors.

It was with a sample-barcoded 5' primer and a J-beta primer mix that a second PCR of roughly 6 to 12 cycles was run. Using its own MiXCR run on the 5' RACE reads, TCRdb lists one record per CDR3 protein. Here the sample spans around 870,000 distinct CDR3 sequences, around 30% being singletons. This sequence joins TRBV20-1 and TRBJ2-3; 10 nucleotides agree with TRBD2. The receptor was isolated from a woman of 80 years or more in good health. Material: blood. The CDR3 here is CSARSLAGGTDTQYF. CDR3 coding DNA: TGCAGTGCTAGAAGTCTAGCGGGAGGCACAGATACGCAGTATTTT.